This TCR beta chain was sequenced for a study of blood T cell repertoires in COVID-19. TCRdb's table, derived via immunoSEQ multiplex PCR, lists solely in-frame clones and lacks some. The sample includes approximately 240,000 clones, under 85% of them seen just once. The CDR3 is made up of 14 amino acids. Trimming removed 10 bases at V and 3 bases at J, with 15 bases between. Germline V CDR1 and CDR2: MNHEY, SVGAGI. This receptor was obtained from a human donor in a cohort sampled during active COVID-19. V and J are TRBV6-5 and TRBJ1-4, with D uncertain. Material for sequencing was peripheral blood. DNA for the CDR3: TGTGCCATTGGGTCGCGGGAGGCTAATGAAAAACTGTTTTTT. This gives the protein CAIGSREANEKLFF.